These 22 T cell receptor beta chains originate from one sample sequenced in a study of T cell responses to AZD1222 COVID-19 vaccine (dated by TCRdb to the early 2020s). Interpreted using the paper, the time point label stands for: about 28 days (+/-7) after the second vaccine dose. The library relied on the immunoSEQ multiplex PCR assay. Not all clones reach the TCRdb copy of this immuneACCESS table, which keeps in-frame sequences only. Checked studies attribute under half of the gap to unresolved V genes and leave the rest unexplained. The table for this sample lists about 110,000 clones; 94% of them were counted only once. Of the sample, about 3% is held by the ten largest clones. This material consisted of peripheral blood, taken 28 days after the second AZD1222 dose. Receptors were obtained from an adult who received the AZD1222 COVID-19 vaccine.

As concerns this clone: An end of the junction does not agree with germline; a read error may underlie this. This chain joins TRBV10-1 and TRBJ1-3; D remains ambiguous. The germline gives CDR1 WNHNN, CDR2 SYGVQD (reference sequence). The CDR3 is 13 residues long. The CDR3 spells CASMTGSGNTIYF. The DNA for the CDR3 is TGCGCCAGCATGACGGGATCTGGGAACACCATATATTTT.

This clone appeared once. This chain joins TRBV6-5 and TRBJ2-2, with a tentative D call TRBD1 (5 bases). The CDR3 runs 14 residues. Germline V lookup: CDR1 MNHEY, CDR2 SVGAGI. Trimming stripped 6 bases from V and 0 bases from J, with 8 bases between. DNA for the CDR3: TGTGCCAGCAGGAGGACACCGAACACCGGGGAGCTGTTTTTT. Translating it yields CASRRTPNTGELFF.

The chain carries TRBV6-5 and TRBJ1-5; 8 nucleotides match TRBD1. The CDR3 consists of 13 residues. V shed 6 bases, J shed 4 bases, and the junction held 2 bases outside the gene matches. Germline-derived CDR1 and CDR2 are MNHEY and SVGAGI. The chain's CDR3 is CASRGQVNQPQHF. The CDR3 coding sequence is TGTGCCAGCAGGGGACAGGTAAATCAGCCCCAGCATTTT.

V gene TRBV12-3 or TRBV12-4 combines with J gene TRBJ2-4, with TRBD1 matching over 7 bases. There are 12 residues in the CDR3. The V gene end was trimmed by 5 bases and the J gene end by 5 bases; junction bases not matched to a gene: 0. The CDR3: CASSDRENIQYF. The CDR3 nucleotides are TGTGCCAGCAGTGACAGGGAAAACATTCAGTACTTC.

The chain has TRBV5-1 and TRBJ2-7; no clear D gene. The CDR3 sequence is 14 residues long. Deletions cut 1 base from V and 0 bases from J, with 8 bases between. Germline-derived CDR1 and CDR2 are SGHRS and YFSETQ. CDR3: CASSLRTDSYEQYF. The DNA for the CDR3 is TGCGCCAGCAGCTTGAGGACGGACTCCTACGAGCAGTACTTC.

This chain links TRBV10-1 with TRBJ2-3, with TRBD2 as a possible D gene (5 bases). Trimming shortened V by 6 bases and J by 5 bases, and 15 bases separated the two germline ends. The CDR3 has 14 residues. Germline-derived CDR1 and CDR2 are WNHNN and SYGVQD (reference sequence). The CDR3 here is CASSASGNGDTQYF. The CDR3 nucleotides read TGCGCCAGCAGCGCAAGCGGAAACGGAGATACGCAGTATTTT.

The J gene is TRBJ2-3, the V gene TRBV12-3 or TRBV12-4, with D perhaps matching TRBD2 (6 bases). V lost 6 bases to trimming and J lost 8 bases, with 15 bases between them. This CDR3 has 13 amino acids. The CDR3 bases are TGTGCCAGCAGCCCTACAAATAGCGGTACGCAGTATTTT. Its translation: CASSPTNSGTQYF.

This clone was recorded once. This chain joins TRBV28 and TRBJ2-7; D unresolved. There are 16 residues in the CDR3. V gave up 8 bases and J gave up 0 bases, with 20 bases separating them. The germline V gene has CDR1 MDHEN and CDR2 SYDVKM. The CDR3 nucleotides read TGTGCCAGCGGCTCTGGTTCGGGTCCTACCTCCTACGAGCAGTACTTC. It codes for CASGSGSGPTSYEQYF.

The chain joins TRBV25-1 to TRBJ1-4, with D unclear. This CDR3 comprises 14 residues. V was pared by 2 bases and J by 5 bases, with 9 bases between. In germline, CDR1 is MGHDK, CDR2 SYGVNS. CDR3 DNA sequence: TGTGCCAGCAGTGAAGGTAACGGGAATGAAAAACTGTTTTTT. Translation gives CASSEGNGNEKLFF.

J is TRBJ2-1 and V is TRBV6-5; D is unclear. There are 15 residues in the CDR3. The V end was cut by 3 bases, the J end by 0 bases, with 9 bases between. From germline, CDR1 is MNHEY and CDR2 SVGAGI. The CDR3 region has the DNA TGTGCCAGCAGTTATCGCGGCAGCTCCTACAATGAGCAGTTCTTC. Its protein is CASSYRGSSYNEQFF.

This chain connects TRBV2 to TRBJ2-7; weak D call: TRBD1 (5 bases). CDR1 and CDR2 (germline): SNHLY, FYNNEI. The CDR3 runs to 11 residues. V was shortened by 8 bases and J by 6 bases, with 11 bases between the two germline ends. CDR3 DNA: TGTGCCAGCTGGGGCCAGAGCGAGCAGTACTTC. Amino acid sequence: CASWGQSEQYF. Complete variable domain (other parts from reference TRBV2 and TRBJ2-7): EPEVTQTPSHQVTQMGQEVILRCVPISNHLYFYWYRQILGQKVEFLVSFYNNEISEKSEIFDDQFSVERPDGSNFTLKIRSTKLEDSAMYFCASWGQSEQYFGPGTRLTVT.

This sequence joins TRBV10-2 and TRBJ2-2; 7 positions agree with TRBD1. The CDR3 extends over 20 amino acids. V dropped 5 bases and J dropped 0; count of bases not matched to a gene: 18. Germline V gives CDR1 WSHSY, CDR2 SAAADI. As DNA, the CDR3 is TGCGCCAGCAGTCGAACACCGGGACAGACGTCTCCCTCGAACACCGGGGAGCTGTTTTTT. Translating it yields CASSRTPGQTSPSNTGELFF.

The J gene is TRBJ1-2, the V gene TRBV7-2; unclear D gene. The CDR3 contains 14 residues. Germline CDR1 is SGHTA and CDR2 is FQGNSA. V was clipped by 1 base and J by 3 bases, with 9 bases between them. The CDR3: CASSLEGRYYGYTF. The CDR3 DNA reads TGTGCCAGCAGCTTAGAAGGCAGGTACTATGGCTACACCTTC.

The chain carries TRBV19 and TRBJ1-1, with D unresolved. Germline loops: CDR1 LNHDA, CDR2 SQIVND (reference sequence). Deletions cut 7 bases from V and 4 bases from J, with 19 bases between. CDR3 size: 15 residues. This chain's CDR3 is CASTIGWRDGTEAFF. CDR3 nucleotides: TGTGCCAGTACCATTGGGTGGCGTGATGGCACTGAAGCTTTCTTT.

The chain links TRBV6-5 to TRBJ1-1; no reliable D call. The CDR3 covers 14 residues. Per germline, CDR1 MNHEY and CDR2 SVGAGI. V lost 6 bases, J lost 3 bases, and 14 bases lay in between. The CDR3 spells CASRAVSSDTEAFF. DNA of the CDR3: TGTGCCAGCAGAGCTGTGTCGTCGGACACTGAAGCTTTCTTT.

This sequence joins TRBV7-2 and TRBJ1-2; D is undetermined. Looked up from germline, CDR1 is SGHTA and CDR2 is FQGNSA. Deletions cut 3 bases from V and 1 base from J, with 6 bases between. The CDR3 is 13 residues long. The CDR3 DNA reads as TGTGCCAGCAGCTTCAACAGTAACTATGGCTACACCTTC. Its protein is CASSFNSNYGYTF.

The chain joins TRBV9 to TRBJ2-2; the match to TRBD1 covers 7 bases. J was trimmed by 7 bases and V by 5 bases; bases with no gene match: 5. CDR1 SGDLS and CDR2 YYNGEE come from the germline V gene. The CDR3 loop spans 13 amino acids. The CDR3 DNA is TGTGCCAGCAGAAAAGGGGGCTTCGGGGAGCTGTTTTTT. Amino acids: CASRKGGFGELFF.

The rearrangement uses TRBV5-5 and TRBJ1-5, with D maybe TRBD1 (6 bases). The CDR3 totals 13 residues. Germline V lookup: CDR1 SGHKS, CDR2 YYEKEE (reference sequence). Between the trimmed V and J ends, which lost 3 bases and 9 bases, there was a span of 13 bases. This chain's CDR3 is CASSWGDTRPQHF. The CDR3 region has the DNA TGTGCCAGCAGCTGGGGGGACACCCGGCCCCAGCATTTT.

The chain couples TRBV7-2 to TRBJ1-1, with TRBD1 matching over 9 bases. CDR1 and CDR2 from the germline V gene are SGHTA and FQGNSA. V shed 5 bases and J 1 base; nucleotides not matched to a gene: 5. The CDR3 spans 15 residues. The CDR3 region is CASSLTQGANTEAFF. The CDR3 DNA is TGTGCCAGCAGCCTAACACAGGGGGCGAACACTGAAGCTTTCTTT.

The V gene is TRBV10-3, the J gene TRBJ2-1; perhaps TRBD2 as D (5 bases). The CDR3 is made up of 15 amino acids. With 0 bases removed from V and 9 bases from J, the gap between germline ends came to 15 bases. Germline V gives CDR1 ENHRY, CDR2 SYGVKD. The chain's CDR3 is CAISESHLGSGEQFF. CDR3 in DNA: TGTGCCATCAGTGAGTCTCATTTAGGGAGCGGTGAGCAGTTCTTC.

The rearrangement uses TRBV28 and TRBJ2-7; a weak D match, TRBD2 (5 bases). The ends were cut back, 10 bases at V and 7 bases at J, with 17 bases in the middle. Germline CDR1 is MDHEN and CDR2 is SYDVKM. CDR3 length: 12 amino acids. CDR3 DNA: TGTGCCACCGCATCTGAAACGGGGGAGCAGTACTTC. Protein product: CATASETGEQYF.

This rearrangement joins TRBV6-5 to TRBJ1-2, with D possibly being TRBD1 (6 bases). Germline V gene lookup returns CDR1 MNHEY and CDR2 SVGAGI. V dropped 11 bases and J dropped 4 bases, with 23 bases sitting between them. The CDR3 covers 15 residues. The CDR3 DNA reads TGTGCCCCCCTGAGATTGGGACACTTCCGCTATGGCTACACCTTC. Translated: CAPLRLGHFRYGYTF.